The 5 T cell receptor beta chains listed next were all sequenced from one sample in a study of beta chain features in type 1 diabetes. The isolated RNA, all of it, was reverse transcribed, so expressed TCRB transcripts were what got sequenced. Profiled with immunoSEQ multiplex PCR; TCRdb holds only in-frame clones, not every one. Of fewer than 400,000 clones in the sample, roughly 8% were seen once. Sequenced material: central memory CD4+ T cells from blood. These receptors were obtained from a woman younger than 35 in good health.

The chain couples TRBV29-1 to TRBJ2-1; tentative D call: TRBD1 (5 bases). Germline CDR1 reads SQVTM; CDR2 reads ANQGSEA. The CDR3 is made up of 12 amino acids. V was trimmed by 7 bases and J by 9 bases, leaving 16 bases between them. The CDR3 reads CSGIIGAGEQFF. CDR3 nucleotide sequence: TGCAGCGGTATTATTGGGGCTGGTGAGCAGTTCTTC.

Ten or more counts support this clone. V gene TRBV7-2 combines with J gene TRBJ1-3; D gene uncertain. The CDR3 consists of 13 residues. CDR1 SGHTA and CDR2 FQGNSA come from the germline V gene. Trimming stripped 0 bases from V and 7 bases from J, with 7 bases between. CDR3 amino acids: CASSLAAGNTIYF. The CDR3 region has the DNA TGTGCCAGCAGCTTAGCCGCGGGGAACACCATATATTTT.

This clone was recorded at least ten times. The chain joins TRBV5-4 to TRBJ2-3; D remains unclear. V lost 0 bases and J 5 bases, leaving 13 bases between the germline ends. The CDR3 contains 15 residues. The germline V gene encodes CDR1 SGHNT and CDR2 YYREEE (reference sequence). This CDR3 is CASSLDPLAGDTQYF. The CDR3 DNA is TGTGCCAGCAGCTTGGATCCCCTGGCCGGAGATACGCAGTATTTT.

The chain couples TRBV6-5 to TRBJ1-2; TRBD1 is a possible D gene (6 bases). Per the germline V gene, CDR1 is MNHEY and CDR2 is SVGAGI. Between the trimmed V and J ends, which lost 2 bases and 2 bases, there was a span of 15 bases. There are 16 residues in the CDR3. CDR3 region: CASSYRSGRGNYGYTF. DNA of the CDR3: TGTGCCAGCAGTTACAGGTCAGGGAGGGGGAACTATGGCTACACCTTC.

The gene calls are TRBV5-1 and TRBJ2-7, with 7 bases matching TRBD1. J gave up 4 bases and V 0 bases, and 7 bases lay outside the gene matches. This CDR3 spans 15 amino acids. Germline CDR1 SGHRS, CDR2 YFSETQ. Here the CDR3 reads CASSLGWDSSYEQYF. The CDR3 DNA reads TGCGCCAGCAGCTTGGGCTGGGACAGTTCATACGAGCAGTACTTC.